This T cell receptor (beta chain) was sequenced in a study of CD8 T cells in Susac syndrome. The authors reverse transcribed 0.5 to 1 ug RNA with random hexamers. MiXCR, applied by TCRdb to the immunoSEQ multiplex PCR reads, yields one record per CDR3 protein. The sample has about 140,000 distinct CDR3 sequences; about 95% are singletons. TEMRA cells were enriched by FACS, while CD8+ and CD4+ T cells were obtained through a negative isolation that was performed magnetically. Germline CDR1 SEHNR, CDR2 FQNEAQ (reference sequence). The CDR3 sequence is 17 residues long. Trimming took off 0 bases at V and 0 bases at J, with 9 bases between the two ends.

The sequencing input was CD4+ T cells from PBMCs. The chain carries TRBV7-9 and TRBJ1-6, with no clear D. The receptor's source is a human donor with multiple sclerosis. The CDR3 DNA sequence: TGTGCCAGCAGCTTAGCTGGGGTTAGCTCCTATAATTCACCCCTCCACTTT. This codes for CASSLAGVSSYNSPLHF.